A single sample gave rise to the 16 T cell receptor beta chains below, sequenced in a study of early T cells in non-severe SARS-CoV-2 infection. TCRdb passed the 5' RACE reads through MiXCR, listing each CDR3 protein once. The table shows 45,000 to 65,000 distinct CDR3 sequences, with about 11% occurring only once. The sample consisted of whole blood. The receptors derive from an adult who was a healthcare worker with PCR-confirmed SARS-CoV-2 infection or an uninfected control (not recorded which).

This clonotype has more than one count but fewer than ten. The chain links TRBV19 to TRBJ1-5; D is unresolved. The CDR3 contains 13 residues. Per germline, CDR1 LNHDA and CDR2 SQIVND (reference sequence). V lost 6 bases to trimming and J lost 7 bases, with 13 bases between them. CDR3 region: CASSPLNQQPQHF. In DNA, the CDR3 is TGTGCCAGTAGCCCCCTCAACCAACAGCCCCAGCATTTT.

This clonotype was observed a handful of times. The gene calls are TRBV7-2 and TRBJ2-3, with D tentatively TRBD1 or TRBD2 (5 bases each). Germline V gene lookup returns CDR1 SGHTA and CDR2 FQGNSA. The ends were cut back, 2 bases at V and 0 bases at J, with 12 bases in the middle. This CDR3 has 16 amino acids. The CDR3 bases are TGTGCCAGCAGCTTAAGGGGCCCGGGGAGCACAGATACGCAGTATTTT. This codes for CASSLRGPGSTDTQYF.

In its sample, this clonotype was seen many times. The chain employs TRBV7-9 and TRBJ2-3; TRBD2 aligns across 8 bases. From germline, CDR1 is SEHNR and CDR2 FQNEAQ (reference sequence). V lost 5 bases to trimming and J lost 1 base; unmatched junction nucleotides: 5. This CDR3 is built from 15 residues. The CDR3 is CASSRAGVGTDTQYF. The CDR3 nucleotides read TGTGCCAGCAGCAGAGCGGGAGTAGGCACAGATACGCAGTATTTT.

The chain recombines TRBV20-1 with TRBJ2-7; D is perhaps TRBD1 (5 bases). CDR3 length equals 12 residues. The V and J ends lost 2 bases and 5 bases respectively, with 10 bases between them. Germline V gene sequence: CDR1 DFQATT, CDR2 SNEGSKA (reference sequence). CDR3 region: CSARRGANEQYF. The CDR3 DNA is TGCAGTGCTAGAAGGGGCGCCAACGAGCAGTACTTC.

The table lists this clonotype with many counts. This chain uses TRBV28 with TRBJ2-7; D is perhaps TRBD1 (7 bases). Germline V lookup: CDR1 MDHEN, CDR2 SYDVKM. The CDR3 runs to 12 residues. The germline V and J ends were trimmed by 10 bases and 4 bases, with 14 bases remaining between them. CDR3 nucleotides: TGTGCCACCGCGGGACAGACTTACGAGCAGTACTTC. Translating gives CATAGQTYEQYF.

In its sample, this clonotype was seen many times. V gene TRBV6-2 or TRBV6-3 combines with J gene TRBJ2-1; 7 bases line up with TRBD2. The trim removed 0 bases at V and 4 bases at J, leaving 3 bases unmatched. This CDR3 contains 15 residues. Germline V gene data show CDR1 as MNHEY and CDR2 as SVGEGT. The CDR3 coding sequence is TGTGCCAGCAGTTACTCTCGCGGGGGATACAATGAGCAGTTCTTC. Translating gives CASSYSRGGYNEQFF.

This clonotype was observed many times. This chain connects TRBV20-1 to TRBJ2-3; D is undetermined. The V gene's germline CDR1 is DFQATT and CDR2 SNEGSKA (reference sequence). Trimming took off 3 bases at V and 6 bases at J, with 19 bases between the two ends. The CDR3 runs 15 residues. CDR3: CSASNAVAVSDTQYF. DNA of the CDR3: TGCAGTGCTAGCAACGCAGTTGCAGTTTCGGATACGCAGTATTTT.

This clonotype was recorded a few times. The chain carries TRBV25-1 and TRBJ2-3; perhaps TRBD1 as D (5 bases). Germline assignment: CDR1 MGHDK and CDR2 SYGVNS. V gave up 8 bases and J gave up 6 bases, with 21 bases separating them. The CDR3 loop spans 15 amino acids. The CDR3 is CASVFGSGWADTQYF. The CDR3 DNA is TGTGCCAGCGTCTTTGGGTCAGGGTGGGCGGATACGCAGTATTTT. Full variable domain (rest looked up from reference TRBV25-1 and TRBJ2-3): EADIYQTPRYLVIGTGKKITLECSQTMGHDKMYWYQQDPGMELHLIHYSYGVNSTEKGDLSSESTVSRIRTEHFPLTLESARPSHTSQYLCASVFGSGWADTQYFGPGTRLTVL.

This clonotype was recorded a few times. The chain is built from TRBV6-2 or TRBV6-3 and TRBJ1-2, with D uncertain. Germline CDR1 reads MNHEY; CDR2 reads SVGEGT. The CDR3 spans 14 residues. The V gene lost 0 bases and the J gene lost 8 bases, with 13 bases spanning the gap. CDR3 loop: CASSYSSTVTGYTF. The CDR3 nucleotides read TGTGCCAGCAGTTACTCCTCGACCGTGACGGGCTACACCTTC.

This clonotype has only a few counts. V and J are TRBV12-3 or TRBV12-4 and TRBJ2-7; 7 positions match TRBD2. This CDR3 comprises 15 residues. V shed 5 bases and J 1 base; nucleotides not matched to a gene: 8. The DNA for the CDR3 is TGTGCCAGCAGTCGCCCGGGGGGACCATCCTACGAGCAGTACTTC. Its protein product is CASSRPGGPSYEQYF.

The CDR3 spells CSARDLHYGYTF. The DNA for the CDR3 is TGCAGTGCTAGAGATTTACACTATGGCTACACCTTC. The chain is built from TRBV20-1 and TRBJ1-2; D gene uncertain. V lost 0 bases to trimming and J lost 3 bases, with 5 bases between them. CDR3 length: 12 residues. Germline values: CDR1 DFQATT, CDR2 SNEGSKA (reference sequence).

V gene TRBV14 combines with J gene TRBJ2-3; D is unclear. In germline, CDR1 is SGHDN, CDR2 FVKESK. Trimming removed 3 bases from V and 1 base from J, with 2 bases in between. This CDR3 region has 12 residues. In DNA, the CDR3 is TGTGCCAGCAGCCACCGCACAGATACGCAGTATTTT. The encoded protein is CASSHRTDTQYF.

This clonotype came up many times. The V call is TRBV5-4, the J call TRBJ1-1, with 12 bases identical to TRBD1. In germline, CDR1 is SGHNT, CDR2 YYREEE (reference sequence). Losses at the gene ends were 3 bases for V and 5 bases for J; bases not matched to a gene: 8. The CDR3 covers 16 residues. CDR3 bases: TGTGCCAGCAGCTCGGGACAGGGGGCGCTCGGGACTGAAGCTTTCTTT. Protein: CASSSGQGALGTEAFF.

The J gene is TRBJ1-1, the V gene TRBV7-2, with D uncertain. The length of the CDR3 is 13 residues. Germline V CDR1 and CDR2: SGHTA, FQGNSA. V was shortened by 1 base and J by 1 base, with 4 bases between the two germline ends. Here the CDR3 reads CASSLEGNTEAFF. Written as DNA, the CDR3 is TGTGCCAGCAGCTTAGAGGGGAACACTGAAGCTTTCTTT. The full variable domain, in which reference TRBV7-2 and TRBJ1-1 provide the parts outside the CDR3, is GAGVSQSPSNKVTEKGKDVELRCDPISGHTALYWYRQSLGQGLEFLIYFQGNSAPDKSGLPSDRFSAERTGGSVSTLTIQRTQQEDSAVYLCASSLEGNTEAFFGQGTRLTVV.

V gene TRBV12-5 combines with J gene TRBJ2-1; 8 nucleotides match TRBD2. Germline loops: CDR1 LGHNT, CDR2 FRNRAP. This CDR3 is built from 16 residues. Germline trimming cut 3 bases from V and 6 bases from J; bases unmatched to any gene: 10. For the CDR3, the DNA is TGTGCTAGTGGTTTAGCAACGGGGGGGCCGTTCAATGAGCAGTTCTTC. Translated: CASGLATGGPFNEQFF.

The CDR3: CASSLTQGVSTEAFF. The CDR3 DNA sequence: TGTGCCAGCAGCCTCACCCAGGGAGTCAGCACTGAAGCTTTCTTT. The V and J genes are TRBV7-2 and TRBJ1-1; possible D gene TRBD1, 5 bases. Germline V gives CDR1 SGHTA, CDR2 FQGNSA. V lost 5 bases, J lost 4 bases, and 17 bases lay in between. This CDR3 has 15 amino acids.